The T cell receptor (beta chain) described here comes from a study of CD8+CD57+ T cells in acquired aplastic anemia. As for the study in general: Average DNA yield from sorted CD4+ and CD8+ cells was about 3 ug. General study results and limits: Overlapping CD8+ CDR3 repertoires of patients and controls contained approximately 28 shared sequences.

With regard to this clonotype: What it binds is not known.

Germline V gives CDR1 LNHDA, CDR2 SQIVND (reference sequence). The CDR3 totals 13 residues. V shed 8 bases and J 4 bases; nucleotides not matched to a gene: 3. Researchers used genomic DNA as the template to profile TCR beta VDJ and CDR3. From the reads, TCRdb called clonotypes with MiXCR, one entry per CDR3 protein. The data contain around 180,000 distinct CDR3 sequences, 55% to 75% of them seen just once; the ten biggest clones take up 45%. The chain uses TRBV19 and TRBJ1-5; 9 bases are shared with TRBD1. The receptor's source is a human donor in good health. Sequencing input: sorted CD4+, CD8+, or CD8+CD57+ T cells (not recorded which) from PBMCs. The CDR3 DNA is TGTGCCAGTGCCGGGACAGGGAATCAGCCCCAGCATTTT. Amino acid sequence: CASAGTGNQPQHF.